Below are 24 T cell receptor beta chains sequenced from a single sample in a study of CD8 T cells in Susac syndrome. Random hexamers were used to reverse transcribe the RNA input (roughly 0.5 to 1 ug). TCRdb independently ran MiXCR on the immunoSEQ multiplex PCR reads; one entry per CDR3 protein. The sample shows about 140,000 distinct CDR3 sequences, roughly 94% of them seen only once. Sequencing input: CD8+ T cells from PBMCs. The receptors shown here come from a human donor in good health.

The chain uses TRBV29-1 and TRBJ2-3, with 10 bases aligning to TRBD2. V shed 4 bases, J shed 3 bases, and the junction held 13 bases outside the gene matches. The CDR3 totals 17 residues. The germline CDR1 and CDR2 sequences are SQVTM and ANQGSEA. CDR3 DNA: TGCAGCGTTGCGGGCCTAGCGGGAGCCGGCTGGACAGATACGCAGTATTTT. It is translated as CSVAGLAGAGWTDTQYF.

The J gene is TRBJ2-3, the V gene TRBV2; 8 positions agree with TRBD2. The CDR3 is 15 residues long. V lost 6 bases and J lost 4; bases outside the gene matches: 9. Germline CDR1 is SNHLY and CDR2 is FYNNEI. The CDR3 region is CASRMVAGLADTQYF. For the CDR3, the DNA is TGTGCCAGCAGGATGGTAGCGGGACTAGCAGATACGCAGTATTTT.

The genes are TRBV30 and TRBJ2-7, with TRBD1 identical over 10 bases. J lost 2 bases, V lost 1 base, and 5 bases had no gene match. This CDR3 is built from 15 residues. Germline lookup yields CDR1 GTSNPN and CDR2 SVGIG (reference sequence). Written as DNA, the CDR3 is TGTGCCTGGAGTGGGTGGGACAGGGGTCCCTACGAGCAGTACTTC. Amino acids: CAWSGWDRGPYEQYF.

The chain uses TRBV7-8 and TRBJ2-1, with D possibly matching TRBD2 (6 bases). Trimming removed 2 bases at V and 5 bases at J, with 13 bases between. There are 15 residues in the CDR3. The germline gives CDR1 SGHVS, CDR2 FQNEAQ. CDR3 protein: CASSLYTSLNNEQFF. Written as DNA, the CDR3 is TGTGCCAGCAGCTTATATACTAGCCTGAACAATGAGCAGTTCTTC. The variable domain in full, completed from reference TRBV7-8 and TRBJ2-1, reads GAGVSQSPRYKVAKRGQDVALRCDPISGHVSLFWYQQALGQGPEFLTYFQNEAQLDKSGLPSDRFFAERPEGSVSTLKIQRTQQEDSAVYLCASSLYTSLNNEQFFGPGTRLTVL.

This clonotype was seen more than once but under ten times. The rearrangement joins TRBV28 to TRBJ2-3; 7 positions agree with TRBD2. V gave up 3 bases and J gave up 6 bases; unmatched junction bases: 6. CDR1 and CDR2 from the germline V gene are MDHEN and SYDVKM. This CDR3 has 14 residues. The CDR3 loop is CASSLGGGADTQYF. CDR3 nucleotide sequence: TGTGCCAGCAGTTTGGGGGGAGGGGCTGATACGCAGTATTTT. The whole variable domain, filled in from reference TRBV28 and TRBJ2-3, reads DVKVTQSSRYLVKRTGEKVFLECVQDMDHENMFWYRQDPGLGLRLIYFSYDVKMKEKGDIPEGYSVSREKKERFSLILESASTNQTSMYLCASSLGGGADTQYFGPGTRLTVL.

The chain carries TRBV5-4 and TRBJ2-3, with 7 bases fitting TRBD2. This CDR3 has 15 residues. The V and J ends lost 4 bases and 4 bases, in that order; junction bases with no gene match: 9. Germline V gene data show CDR1 as SGHNT and CDR2 as YYREEE (reference sequence). The chain's CDR3 is CASSEGTILADTQYF. CDR3 bases: TGTGCCAGCAGCGAGGGGACTATCTTAGCAGATACGCAGTATTTT.

The chain couples TRBV15 to TRBJ2-3; no clear D gene. V shed 0 bases and J shed 2 bases, with 9 bases lying between them. CDR1 and CDR2 (germline): LNHNV, YYDKDF (reference sequence). The CDR3 contains 15 residues. The CDR3 protein is CATSRDEAYTDTQYF. The CDR3 region has the DNA TGTGCCACCAGCAGAGATGAGGCTTACACAGATACGCAGTATTTT.

This chain connects TRBV6-5 to TRBJ1-2; maybe TRBD1 (5 bases). This CDR3 contains 14 residues. Per germline, CDR1 MNHEY and CDR2 SVGAGI. V was shortened by 2 bases and J by 1 base, with 8 bases between the two germline ends. The CDR3 here is CASSYGTDNYGYTF. The CDR3 nucleotides read TGTGCCAGCAGTTACGGGACGGATAACTATGGCTACACCTTC.

The chain links TRBV4-3 to TRBJ2-7; TRBD2 might be the D (6 bases). Germline-derived CDR1 and CDR2 are LGHNA and YSLEER. V lost 0 bases and J 2 bases, leaving 8 bases between the germline ends. The CDR3 extends over 14 amino acids. CDR3 nucleotide sequence: TGCGCCAGCAGCCAAGAGACGGGAGCCTACGAGCAGTACTTC. Its protein is CASSQETGAYEQYF.

The V call is TRBV18, the J call TRBJ2-1, with D unclear. V was cut by 6 bases and J by 5 bases, with 14 bases left in between. Germline CDR1 and CDR2: KGHSH and LQKENI. The length of the CDR3 is 14 residues. The CDR3 is CASSPGSANNEQFF. CDR3 sequence (DNA): TGTGCCAGCTCGCCCGGCTCAGCAAACAATGAGCAGTTCTTC.

The chain joins TRBV29-1 to TRBJ1-3, with TRBD1 matching over 7 bases. Losses at the gene ends were 6 bases for V and 2 bases for J; bases not matched to a gene: 4. This CDR3 region has 13 residues. CDR1 is SQVTM, CDR2 ANQGSEA, per germline. DNA for the CDR3: TGCAGCGTACAGGGGTCCGCTGGAAACACCATATATTTT. This codes for CSVQGSAGNTIYF.

The V gene is TRBV28, the J gene TRBJ2-3, with D possibly being TRBD2 (6 bases). Trimming cost V 6 bases and J 4 bases, with 14 bases left between them. CDR1 MDHEN and CDR2 SYDVKM come from the germline V gene. The CDR3 loop spans 14 amino acids. CDR3 DNA sequence: TGTGCCAGCAGCTCCGGGACTTCCCCAGATACGCAGTATTTT. It is translated as CASSSGTSPDTQYF.

This clonotype was counted a single time. This chain links TRBV29-1 with TRBJ2-3, with D possibly matching TRBD1 (6 bases). Deletions cut 6 bases from V and 3 bases from J, with 13 bases between. Germline CDR1 reads SQVTM; CDR2 reads ANQGSEA. The CDR3 contains 13 residues. The CDR3 loop reads CSVVQGLTDTQYF. The CDR3 DNA is TGCAGCGTGGTACAGGGATTAACAGATACGCAGTATTTT.

This rearrangement joins TRBV20-1 to TRBJ2-7, with 7 bases fitting TRBD1. Germline CDR1 and CDR2: DFQATT and SNEGSKA (reference sequence). With 5 bases clipped from V and 0 bases from J, the junction kept 7 bases outside the gene matches. The CDR3 length is 14 residues. For the CDR3, the DNA is TGCAGTGCTGACACAGGGGAACCCTCCTACGAGCAGTACTTC. This codes for CSADTGEPSYEQYF.

The V gene is TRBV27, the J gene TRBJ1-2, with TRBD1 as a possible D gene (5 bases). CDR1 and CDR2 from the germline V gene are MNHEY and SMNVEV (reference sequence). The CDR3 loop spans 12 amino acids. Trimming pared 6 bases from V and 8 bases from J, leaving 13 bases between. The CDR3 DNA follows: TGTGCCAGCAGCCATGGGGGTGCCGGCTACACCTTC. Its protein is CASSHGGAGYTF.

The chain uses TRBV14 and TRBJ2-3; D uncertain. The CDR3 totals 12 residues. CDR1 and CDR2 (germline): SGHDN, FVKESK. The V end lost 7 bases, the J end lost 5 bases, and 10 bases lay between the germline ends. CDR3 DNA sequence: TGTGCCAGCAACTTTGGTGGAGATACGCAGTATTTT. Protein: CASNFGGDTQYF.

The rearrangement joins TRBV5-4 to TRBJ2-1; weak D call: TRBD2 (6 bases). CDR1 and CDR2 (germline): SGHNT, YYREEE (reference sequence). The CDR3 consists of 13 residues. With 4 bases removed from V and 4 bases from J, the gap between germline ends came to 9 bases. This CDR3 is CASSPTSYNEQFF. The CDR3 coding sequence is TGTGCCAGCAGCCCGACTAGTTACAATGAGCAGTTCTTC.

V gene TRBV21-1 combines with J gene TRBJ2-1. TRBV21-1 is reported as a pseudogene. The CDR3 is made up of 16 amino acids. CDR3 protein: CASSPKYGVSYNEQFF. For the CDR3, the DNA is TGTGCCAGCAGCCCGAAGTACGGTGTCTCCTACAATGAGCAGTTCTTC.

This clonotype was found once. The V and J genes are TRBV7-7 and TRBJ2-5; TRBD1 agrees at 7 bases. Germline trimming cut 2 bases from V and 4 bases from J; bases unmatched to any gene: 4. CDR3 length: 14 residues. Germline loops: CDR1 SSHAT, CDR2 FNYEAQ (reference sequence). As DNA, the CDR3 is TGTGCCAGCAGCTTATACGGGGACAGAGAGACCCAGTACTTC. Encoded protein: CASSLYGDRETQYF.

V and J are TRBV6-5 and TRBJ2-1; 7 bases fit TRBD2. The J segment lost 4 bases and the V segment lost 4 bases, leaving 4 bases of the junction unmatched. The CDR3 extends over 14 amino acids. Germline CDR1 MNHEY, CDR2 SVGAGI. CDR3 DNA: TGTGCCAGCAGTTCGGGACTACGTTACAATGAGCAGTTCTTC. Its protein product is CASSSGLRYNEQFF.

The chain is built from TRBV21-1 and TRBJ2-7; the D call of TRBD1 is as the table states it, not checked on the DNA. TRBV21-1 is designated a pseudogene. This CDR3 is built from 16 residues. This CDR3 reads CASSPITGPHPYEQYF. The DNA of the CDR3 is TGTGCCAGCAGCCCTATAACAGGTCCACATCCCTACGAGCAGTACTTC.

The chain uses TRBV27 and TRBJ2-5, with 10 bases identical to TRBD2. The germline gives CDR1 MNHEY, CDR2 SMNVEV (reference sequence). V was clipped by 6 bases and J by 4 bases; unmatched bases: 5. The CDR3 extends over 14 amino acids. The CDR3 here is CASRIAGGPETQYF. The CDR3 nucleotides are TGTGCCAGCAGAATAGCGGGAGGACCAGAGACCCAGTACTTC.

The J gene is TRBJ2-7, the V gene TRBV28, with 10 bases lining up with TRBD2. V trimming: 6 bases; J trimming: 7 bases; junction bases outside the gene matches: 6. The CDR3 runs to 13 residues. Germline values: CDR1 MDHEN, CDR2 SYDVKM. The CDR3 sequence: CASSLAGVDEQYF. For the CDR3, the DNA is TGTGCCAGCAGCCTAGCGGGAGTTGATGAGCAGTACTTC.

V gene TRBV5-1 combines with J gene TRBJ2-3; TRBD2 matches at 9 bases. The CDR3 loop spans 16 amino acids. V lost 1 base to trimming and J lost 1 base; unmatched junction nucleotides: 4. The germline V gene has CDR1 SGHRS and CDR2 YFSETQ. The CDR3 DNA is TGCGCCAGCAGCTTGCTGCCTAGCGGGGGCACAGATACGCAGTATTTT. As protein: CASSLLPSGGTDTQYF.